These T cell receptor beta chains were read from a single sample in a study of blood T cell repertoires in COVID-19. Generated by immunoSEQ multiplex PCR, the TCRdb table keeps only in-frame clones and is missing some. Among about 190,000 clones listed, under 80% were seen once. Sequencing input: peripheral blood. The receptors stem from a woman in her forties or fifties with acute or convalescent COVID-19. CDR3s include the opening cysteine and the closing phenylalanine or tryptophan.

>TRBV6-6
CASSFPPTGADGYTF
>TRBV28
CASRDLGGSSYEQYF
>TRBV3-1/TRBV3-2
CASSQGLVTEAFF
>TRBV2
CASSQYTPLAGTGELFF
>TRBV5-1
CASSPQGAKNIQYF
>TRBV5-1
CASREGQLNTEAFF
>TRBV20-1
CSASDGTGVFGQPQHF
>TRBV19
CASSGRGRMNTEAFF
>TRBV6-2/TRBV6-3
CASSYTGSQPQHF
>TRBV27
CASRTGSGNTIYF
>TRBV19
CASRPGGVNYGYTF
>TRBV14
CASSQGYQYGYTF
>TRBV28
CASGPRIYGYTF
>TRBV24-1
CATGSGGQSSGANVLTF
>TRBV7-9
CASSPRLAGVREQFF
>TRBV6-6
CASRPEAYEQYF
>TRBV24-1
CATSVGLGRGTGELFF
>TRBV11-2
CASSLDFFRTRHEQFF
>TRBV19
CASSKTGTGPYEQYF
>TRBV15
CATSPTAGPDYEQYF
>TRBV19
CASSILPGQGDSEQYF
>TRBV15
CATSRDRGTRGGEQYF
>TRBV7-2
CASSLAGTGGETQYF
>TRBV5-1
CASSLGGHRDEQYF
>TRBV5-4
CASSRPGSKSTDTQYF
>TRBV28
CASSPQGFNYGYTF
>TRBV4-3
CASSQDVQSGNTIYF
>TRBV7-8
CASSPDRAGNTIYF
>TRBV7-6
CASSHRGPRNEQFF
>TRBV5-1
CASSLGLFTDTQYF
>TRBV27
CASRPLAGGEQYF
>TRBV6-1
CASSEFSQGAGGYTF
>TRBV7-6
CASSLSSSGGNEQFF
>TRBV6-5
CASIKGATNEKLFF
>TRBV10-2
CASTPTAVVPQHF
>TRBV5-1
CASSHRAGGTYEQYF
>TRBV27
CASSPSVDLSYEQYF
>TRBV7-9
CASSSYPAAFTNEQFF
>TRBV5-1
CASSPPRGGVTQYF
>TRBV30
CAWSPGNRAFF
>TRBV12-3/TRBV12-4
CASRSTGLDEQYF
>TRBV4-1
CASSQEKGLSTGHAEAFF
>TRBV18
CASSPPGGTGDSPLHF
>TRBV6-5
CASIIDRLNYGYTF
>TRBV27
CASSLNPRQGRLYEQYF
>TRBV28
CATGFTGNSPLHF
>TRBV11-2
CASSLAGMNTEAFF
>TRBV5-5
CASSDSIAGAGDTQYF
>TRBV7-2
CASSPSGTRNSPLHF
>TRBV28
CASITQGSSAHEAFF
>TRBV28
CASSLARGSNQPQHF